This T cell receptor (beta chain) was sequenced in a study of Ad26.COV2.S vaccination and SARS-CoV-2 variants. Study as a whole: Donor allocation was to the COV1001 Ad26.COV2.S trial arm.

The CDR3 covers 16 residues. Germline CDR1 is GTSNPN and CDR2 is SVGIG (reference sequence). V shed 2 bases and J 5 bases; nucleotides not matched to a gene: 10. This clone was observed a handful of times. The repertoire was sequenced with immunoSEQ multiplex PCR; TCRdb's copy has only in-frame clones and lacks some. The table lists around 250,000 clones, roughly nine tenths of them singletons. As for treatment: roughly 19 received Ad26.COV2.S at low or high dose, single or two shots; 5 received placebo; per-sample allocation not given. The samples were gathered on day 63 after the first injection of vaccine or placebo.

Sequenced here: peripheral blood, sampled in a trial of Ad26.COV2.S vaccine versus placebo. The J gene is TRBJ2-3, the V gene TRBV30; 10 nucleotides agree with TRBD2. This clonotype was obtained from a person between 18 and 60 years old who received the Ad26.COV2.S COVID-19 vaccine or a placebo. The CDR3 sequence is CAWSKGLAMVGDTQYF. DNA for the CDR3: TGTGCCTGGAGTAAGGGACTAGCGATGGTCGGAGATACGCAGTATTTT.